The clone carrying this T cell receptor beta chain was counted only a few times. These data originate in a study of T cells after yellow fever vaccination. For the study at large: Fractions containing few cells were prepared with SMART-Seq v4 Ultra Low Input.

The 5'RACE template-switching step produced TCR cDNA and added a universal primer site and UMIs. One entry per CDR3 protein results from TCRdb running MiXCR on the 5' RACE reads. This sample has tens of thousands of distinct CDR3 sequences, with approximately 7% found just once. The germline V gene has CDR1 SGHNT and CDR2 YYREEE (reference sequence). CDR3 size: 14 residues. The V end was cut by 6 bases, the J end by 4 bases, with 14 bases between. The gene calls are TRBV5-4 and TRBJ2-1; D may match TRBD1 or TRBD2 (5 bases each). This TCR was sampled from a man between 18 and 35 years old who received the YFV17D yellow fever vaccine. The sample consisted of CD8+ T cells sorted from PBMCs, taken approximately 47 days after the first yellow fever vaccination. CDR3 region: CASKNRGPYNEQFF. The DNA of the CDR3 is TGTGCCAGCAAGAACCGGGGCCCTTACAATGAGCAGTTCTTC.